This T cell receptor (beta chain) was captured by sequencing in a study of T-cell memory formation after mild COVID-19. General observations from the study: Among clones contracting day 15 to 85, CD4/CD8 was balanced, whereas later expanders leaned CD4+. Pre-infection memory harbored some responding clones, suggesting cross-reactive memory joined. Shrinking CD4+ clones were chiefly CM and EM; CD8+ ones were chiefly EMRA.

This clonotype came up a few times. The antigen remains undetermined. Trimming took 4 bases from V and 9 from J; bases not matched to a gene: 3. Germline CDR1 reads MNHNS; CDR2 reads SASEGT. The CDR3 is 14 residues long. A single record per CDR3 protein comes from TCRdb applying MiXCR to the 5' RACE reads. This table has nearly 350,000 distinct CDR3 sequences, over 10% appearing once. The TCR originated in a man younger than 35 who had mild COVID-19 (a few samples of this study predate the infection). Cell type and time point are not known. This rearrangement joins TRBV6-1 to TRBJ1-6; 10 bases agree with TRBD1. Sequencing input: PBMCs or a T cell subset sorted from them (not recorded which). The CDR3 region has the DNA TGTGCCAGCAGTGGACAGGGGGCGGCTTCACCCCTCCACTTT. This translates into CASSGQGAASPLHF.